This TCR beta chain was profiled in a study of blood T cell repertoires in COVID-19. In the study overall: Collection of acute and convalescent COVID-19 samples took place in the United States, Italy and Spain. In each case, the material was cDNA or gDNA derived from T cells, B-cell-depleted T cells, or PBMCs.

Per the authors' pipeline: Using reference gene primer amplification, nucleated cell counts were estimated. Using immunoSEQ multiplex PCR, the repertoire was profiled, and TCRdb retains in-frame clones only, with some absent. V and J calls and clone size are as listed in that table; D and trimming were resolved from the DNA. There are about 130,000 clones in the sample; approximately 86% occur only once, and around 18% lies in the top ten. Germline V gene lookup returns CDR1 SGHTS and CDR2 YDEGEE. The trim removed 4 bases at V and 5 bases at J, leaving 12 bases unmatched. The CDR3 runs to 16 residues.

The specimen sequenced was peripheral blood. The clonotype originates from a woman between 45 and 60 years old who had recovered from COVID-19. This rearrangement joins TRBV5-8 to TRBJ2-5; the match to TRBD1 covers 9 bases. CDR3 in DNA: TGTGCCAGCAGCCTAGGACAGGGGAGGATGATGGAGACCCAGTACTTC. This translates into CASSLGQGRMMETQYF.